This passage covers 29 T cell receptor beta chains from one sample sequenced in a study of technical replicates of blood from a few donors. This table comes from immunoSEQ multiplex PCR, and its TCRdb copy is limited to in-frame clones, with some not included. This table holds about 61,000 clones, about 97% found once. Sequencing was performed on T cells isolated from PBMCs. The receptor set was obtained from a human donor in good health.

This clone has a single count. The CDR3 coding sequence is TGCGCCAGCAGCACCGGGAGCGGGGGGACGAATGAGCAGTTCTTC. Its translation: CASSTGSGGTNEQFF. J is TRBJ2-1 and V is TRBV5-1; 9 nucleotides align to TRBD2. The CDR3 has 15 amino acids. J was trimmed by 7 bases and V by 4 bases; bases with no gene match: 9. Germline loops: CDR1 SGHRS, CDR2 YFSETQ.

The chain couples TRBV6-6 to TRBJ2-7; D possibly corresponds to TRBD1 (6 bases). The CDR3 runs to 13 residues. The germline V gene encodes CDR1 MNHNY and CDR2 SVGAGI (reference sequence). Trimming cost V 3 bases and J 5 bases, with 11 bases left between them. The CDR3, as DNA: TGTGCCAGCAGTTATTCAGGGGTCGACGAGCAGTACTTC. Its protein product is CASSYSGVDEQYF.

V is TRBV9 and J is TRBJ2-3; D uncertain. This CDR3 spans 15 amino acids. Trimming took off 0 bases at V and 2 bases at J, with 10 bases between the two ends. Germline-derived CDR1 and CDR2 are SGDLS and YYNGEE. The CDR3 sequence: CASSVGGGLTDTQYF. As DNA, the CDR3 is TGTGCCAGCAGCGTAGGTGGCGGCCTCACAGATACGCAGTATTTT. Combining the CDR3 with reference TRBV9 and TRBJ2-3 gives the whole variable domain DSGVTQTPKHLITATGQRVTLRCSPRSGDLSVYWYQQSLDQGLQFLIQYYNGEERAKGNILERFSAQQFPDLHSELNLSSLELGDSALYFCASSVGGGLTDTQYFGPGTRLTVL.

This chain connects TRBV7-9 to TRBJ2-1; 7 nucleotides line up with TRBD1. There are 15 residues in the CDR3. Trimming cost V 1 base and J 2 bases; bases outside gene matches: 2. The germline V gene encodes CDR1 SEHNR and CDR2 FQNEAQ (reference sequence). CDR3 in amino acids: CASSLDQGAYNEQFF. In nucleotides, the CDR3 is TGTGCCAGCAGCTTAGATCAGGGGGCCTACAATGAGCAGTTCTTC.

The rearrangement links TRBV2 to TRBJ1-1; tentative D call: TRBD1 (6 bases). CDR3 size: 12 residues. Germline assignment: CDR1 SNHLY and CDR2 FYNNEI. The V end lost 8 bases, the J end lost 11 bases, and 18 bases lay between the germline ends. The CDR3 bases are TGTGCCAGCGGGGGACAAACCACCGGGGCTTTCTTT. Translating it yields CASGGQTTGAFF.

The rearrangement joins TRBV2 to TRBJ1-4, with TRBD1 identical over 9 bases. This CDR3 has 16 residues. V lost 5 bases and J lost 8; bases outside the gene matches: 12. Looked up from germline, CDR1 is SNHLY and CDR2 is FYNNEI. The CDR3 is CASSLRGQGIFEKLFF. The CDR3 DNA sequence: TGTGCCAGCAGTCTGAGGGGACAGGGTATTTTCGAAAAACTGTTTTTT.

The chain's CDR3 is CASSSSRQGAYEQYF. The CDR3 DNA reads as TGTGCCAGCAGTTCCTCCCGCCAGGGGGCTTACGAGCAGTACTTC. The genes are TRBV27 and TRBJ2-7; TRBD1 matches at 8 bases. Trimming at V came to 4 bases and at J to 4 bases, leaving 9 bases not matched to a gene. This CDR3 has 15 residues. Germline V gives CDR1 MNHEY, CDR2 SMNVEV (reference sequence).

This chain links TRBV7-8 with TRBJ1-1; 7 bases map to TRBD1. CDR1 is SGHVS and CDR2 is FQNEAQ in the germline V gene. The V and J ends lost 4 bases and 1 base, in that order; junction bases with no gene match: 6. This CDR3 has 15 amino acids. CDR3 in amino acids: CASSYDRVRNTEAFF. CDR3 DNA sequence: TGTGCCAGCAGCTACGACAGGGTACGGAACACTGAAGCTTTCTTT. The variable domain in full, with the rest retrieved from reference TRBV7-8 and TRBJ1-1, is GAGVSQSPRYKVAKRGQDVALRCDPISGHVSLFWYQQALGQGPEFLTYFQNEAQLDKSGLPSDRFFAERPEGSVSTLKIQRTQQEDSAVYLCASSYDRVRNTEAFFGQGTRLTVV.

The rearrangement joins TRBV11-3 to TRBJ2-5; D perhaps matches TRBD2 (6 bases). This CDR3 has 14 amino acids. The germline V gene has CDR1 SGHNT and CDR2 YENEEA. V was shortened by 2 bases and J by 5 bases, with 12 bases between the two germline ends. CDR3: CASSLRGIGETQYF. CDR3 bases: TGTGCCAGCAGCTTACGGGGGATAGGGGAGACCCAGTACTTC.

The gene calls are TRBV27 and TRBJ2-3; 8 nucleotides align to TRBD1. V was pared by 4 bases and J by 6 bases, with 6 bases of the junction left unmatched. The CDR3 has 14 amino acids. Germline V gene lookup returns CDR1 MNHEY and CDR2 SMNVEV (reference sequence). CDR3: CASSSGGLADTQYF. CDR3 bases: TGTGCCAGCAGTTCAGGGGGCCTGGCGGATACGCAGTATTTT.

This chain uses TRBV7-6 with TRBJ2-3; D is possibly TRBD1 (5 bases). This CDR3 spans 13 amino acids. Germline lookup yields CDR1 SGHVS and CDR2 FNYEAQ. Trimming took off 3 bases at V and 6 bases at J, with 10 bases between the two ends. The CDR3 loop is CASSFQTADTQYF. The CDR3 region has the DNA TGTGCCAGCAGCTTTCAGACAGCTGATACGCAGTATTTT.

The count of this clone is one. The chain recombines TRBV6-1 with TRBJ2-3; D perhaps matches TRBD2 (6 bases). This CDR3 is built from 14 residues. The ends were cut back, 8 bases at V and 4 bases at J, with 16 bases in the middle. The V gene's germline CDR1 is MNHNS and CDR2 SASEGT. CDR3 amino acids: CASQRAGPADTQYF. DNA of the CDR3: TGTGCCAGCCAGCGGGCAGGTCCCGCAGATACGCAGTATTTT.

The chain employs TRBV30 and TRBJ2-5, with a weak D call TRBD2 (6 bases). V lost 3 bases, J lost 1 base, and 15 bases lay in between. Germline lookup yields CDR1 GTSNPN and CDR2 SVGIG (reference sequence). The CDR3 extends over 15 amino acids. The CDR3, as DNA: TGTGCCTGGAGGCCGGGACTGGCCCCCCAAGAGACCCAGTACTTC. Translation: CAWRPGLAPQETQYF.

The rearrangement links TRBV7-9 to TRBJ2-1, with D hard to call. The CDR3 spans 13 residues. Deletions cut 1 base from V and 5 bases from J, with 6 bases between. Germline V gene data show CDR1 as SEHNR and CDR2 as FQNEAQ (reference sequence). CDR3 DNA sequence: TGTGCCAGCAGCTTAGTTCCAGACAATGAGCAGTTCTTC. Its translation is CASSLVPDNEQFF.

The V and J genes are TRBV18 and TRBJ2-3, with a tentative D call TRBD2 (6 bases). Germline lookup yields CDR1 KGHSH and CDR2 LQKENI. The germline V and J ends were trimmed by 4 bases and 1 base, with 9 bases remaining between them. The CDR3 covers 14 residues. The CDR3 nucleotides are TGTGCCAGCTCACGGGGCGGGGGCACAGATACGCAGTATTTT. Its translation: CASSRGGGTDTQYF.

The chain links TRBV2 to TRBJ2-7, with TRBD2 matching over 8 bases. The ends lost 3 bases at V and 1 base at J; junction bases unmatched: 8. Germline CDR1 SNHLY, CDR2 FYNNEI. This CDR3 region has 16 residues. CDR3 residues: CASSDLPVAGSYEQYF. The CDR3 DNA is TGTGCCAGCAGTGACCTCCCGGTAGCGGGATCCTACGAGCAGTACTTC.

The chain is built from TRBV5-6 and TRBJ2-2; TRBD1 aligns across 7 bases. This CDR3 comprises 14 residues. Germline V CDR1 and CDR2: SGHDT, YYEEEE. After removal of 3 bases from V and 7 bases from J, the junction contained 6 bases not matched to a gene. The CDR3 DNA follows: TGTGCCAGCAGCTCCTTACAGGGGTTCGGGGAGCTGTTTTTT. This translates into CASSSLQGFGELFF.

The gene calls are TRBV6-1 and TRBJ2-5, with D maybe TRBD1 (6 bases). Germline CDR1 MNHNS, CDR2 SASEGT. The length of the CDR3 is 16 residues. Between the trimmed V and J ends, which lost 4 bases and 4 bases, there was a span of 19 bases. The CDR3 coding sequence is TGTGCCAGCAGTGCCCATCTAGGGGGTAACGGAGAGACCCAGTACTTC. Translating it yields CASSAHLGGNGETQYF.

This rearrangement joins TRBV11-3 to TRBJ1-1, with 7 positions matching TRBD1. CDR1 is SGHNT and CDR2 is YENEEA in the germline V gene. With V trimmed by 0 bases and J by 1 base, 5 bases remained unmatched. The CDR3 has 16 amino acids. The DNA of the CDR3 is TGTGCCAGCAGCTTAGATCGCACAGGGGCGAACACTGAAGCTTTCTTT. It encodes CASSLDRTGANTEAFF.

This chain uses TRBV6-5 with TRBJ2-7; TRBD1 might be the D (6 bases). The CDR3 spans 12 residues. V gave up 7 bases and J gave up 2 bases, with 9 bases separating them. CDR1 is MNHEY, CDR2 SVGAGI, per germline. CDR3 sequence: CASTGQTYEQYF. The CDR3 DNA is TGTGCCAGCACGGGACAAACCTACGAGCAGTACTTC.

V and J are TRBV4-1 and TRBJ1-1; TRBD1 is a possible D gene (6 bases). The V end lost 0 bases, the J end lost 1 base, and 6 bases lay between the germline ends. Germline lookup yields CDR1 MGHRA and CDR2 YSYEKL. There are 14 residues in the CDR3. CDR3 nucleotide sequence: TGCGCCAGCAGCCAAGACAGGGGGAACACTGAAGCTTTCTTT. Translating it yields CASSQDRGNTEAFF.

This clone was observed a single time. The chain has TRBV6-5 and TRBJ1-4; 9 bases line up with TRBD1. This CDR3 has 14 residues. V lost 5 bases, J lost 8 bases, and 6 bases stayed unmatched. Germline V gene data show CDR1 as MNHEY and CDR2 as SVGAGI. This CDR3 is CASSRQGVLEKLFF. CDR3 DNA: TGTGCCAGCAGTCGACAGGGGGTACTCGAAAAACTGTTTTTT.

V and J are TRBV7-9 and TRBJ1-1, with D maybe TRBD1 (6 bases). The CDR3 extends over 14 amino acids. V lost 5 bases, J lost 5 bases, and 15 bases lay in between. Germline V gene sequence: CDR1 SEHNR, CDR2 FQNEAQ (reference sequence). CDR3 sequence reads: CASSPQGIVTEAFF. CDR3 nucleotides: TGTGCCAGCAGCCCACAGGGCATCGTGACTGAAGCTTTCTTT.

The rearrangement uses TRBV23-1 and TRBJ1-5, with TRBD1 matching over 7 bases. TRBV23-1 is an ORF, with its function uncertain. The J segment lost 5 bases and the V segment lost 3 bases, leaving 7 bases of the junction unmatched. This CDR3 is 15 amino acids long. CDR3 nucleotide sequence: TGCGCCAGCAGTCACCCAGGACAGGACGATCAGCCCCAGCATTTT. It is translated as CASSHPGQDDQPQHF.

The rearrangement joins TRBV5-1 to TRBJ2-5; TRBD1 aligns across 7 bases. The V and J ends lost 4 bases and 5 bases, in that order; junction bases with no gene match: 8. The CDR3 has 14 residues. Germline V gives CDR1 SGHRS, CDR2 YFSETQ. Here the CDR3 DNA reads TGCGCCAGCAGCGTACGACAGGGTTCTGAGACCCAGTACTTC. Its protein is CASSVRQGSETQYF. Full variable domain (remainder filled in from reference TRBV5-1 and TRBJ2-5): KAGVTQTPRYLIKTRGQQVTLSCSPISGHRSVSWYQQTPGQGLQFLFEYFSETQRNKGNFPGRFSGRQFSNSRSEMNVSTLELGDSALYLCASSVRQGSETQYFGPGTRLLVL.

V and J are TRBV5-1 and TRBJ2-7, with TRBD1 matching 9 bases. The CDR3 spans 15 residues. After removal of 4 bases from V and 5 bases from J, the junction contained 10 bases not matched to a gene. Per the germline V gene, CDR1 is SGHRS and CDR2 is YFSETQ. The CDR3 here is CASSLRGQGIDEQYF. CDR3 sequence (DNA): TGCGCCAGCAGCCTACGAGGACAGGGGATCGACGAGCAGTACTTC.

J is TRBJ1-5 and V is TRBV28; D remains unclear. Trimming removed 3 bases at V and 7 bases at J, with 13 bases between. CDR1 MDHEN and CDR2 SYDVKM come from the germline V gene. This CDR3 region has 14 residues. For the CDR3, the DNA is TGTGCCAGCAGTTTGTTGGTTTCGGGACAGCCCCAGCATTTT. Its protein product is CASSLLVSGQPQHF.

The chain employs TRBV10-1 and TRBJ1-1; tentatively, D is TRBD1 (5 bases). The germline CDR1 and CDR2 sequences are WNHNN and SYGVQD (reference sequence). This CDR3 contains 14 residues. Trimming removed 4 bases at V and 4 bases at J, with 13 bases between. DNA of the CDR3: TGCGCCAGCAGTGTAGGGGTATTCGGCACTGAAGCTTTCTTT. Its translation: CASSVGVFGTEAFF.

This chain uses TRBV6-5 with TRBJ2-1, with 7 nucleotides matching TRBD1. The germline V gene encodes CDR1 MNHEY and CDR2 SVGAGI. This CDR3 contains 14 residues. V shed 4 bases, J shed 10 bases, and the junction held 10 bases outside the gene matches. DNA for the CDR3: TGTGCCAGCAGTTTACAGGGGTGGCGTACCGAGCAGTTCTTC. Amino acid sequence: CASSLQGWRTEQFF.